The next 31 T cell receptor beta chains were all read from a single sample in a study of blood T cells in healthy people across ages (dated by TCRdb to between 2014 and 2017). Libraries were prepared through 5' RACE. The run used an Illumina HiSeq 2500. A second PCR of about 6 to 12 cycles was run with a J-beta primer mix and a sample-barcoded 5' primer. In TCRdb, the public reads were trimmed at Q25 with fastp and aligned with MiXCR, with productive beta chains retained. Each record represents a unique CDR3 protein, reported with the most common genes and DNA among its rows. The sample profile shows around 600,000 distinct CDR3 sequences; under 55% of them were found once. Of the sample, roughly 25% is held by the ten largest clones. The sample taken for sequencing was blood. Source of these receptors: a man older than 75 in good health.

Many counts were recorded for this clonotype. The chain employs TRBV18 and TRBJ2-5; D not certain. V was cut by 8 bases and J by 5 bases, with 9 bases left in between. The CDR3 is 11 amino acids. Germline loops: CDR1 KGHSH, CDR2 LQKENI. This chain's CDR3 is CASSPRETQYF. CDR3 nucleotide sequence: TGTGCCAGCAGCCCCCGGGAGACCCAGTACTTC.

V usage is TRBV7-3 and J usage is TRBJ2-6, with D perhaps given as TRBD1 or TRBD2 (5 bases each). Trimming removed 5 bases at V and 0 bases at J, with 14 bases between. CDR1 and CDR2 (germline): SGHTA, FQGTGA. CDR3 length: 17 residues. The CDR3: CASSQSGTSSGANVLTF. The CDR3 DNA sequence: TGTGCCAGCAGCCAGTCGGGGACGAGCTCTGGGGCCAACGTCCTGACTTTC.

The V gene is TRBV10-3, the J gene TRBJ2-5; the D is unclear. This CDR3 is built from 13 residues. V dropped 0 bases and J dropped 5 bases, with 7 bases sitting between them. Germline CDR1 is ENHRY and CDR2 is SYGVKD. The CDR3 protein is CAISESQWETQYF. The CDR3, as DNA: TGTGCCATCAGTGAGTCGCAGTGGGAGACCCAGTACTTC.

This chain links TRBV6-2 or TRBV6-3 with TRBJ2-1; perhaps D is TRBD1 or TRBD2 (5 bases each). The CDR3 covers 15 residues. Looked up from germline, CDR1 is MNHEY and CDR2 is SVGEGT. The germline V and J ends were trimmed by 5 bases and 4 bases, with 15 bases remaining between them. CDR3: CASSLHGTAYNEQFF. The CDR3 coding sequence is TGTGCCAGCAGTCTCCACGGGACGGCGTACAATGAGCAGTTCTTC.

The chain combines TRBV18 with TRBJ1-2, with no clear D. V was pared by 6 bases and J by 4 bases, with 12 bases between. The CDR3 runs 13 residues. Germline CDR1 and CDR2: KGHSH and LQKENI. Written as DNA, the CDR3 is TGTGCCAGCTCCCCTGGAGAGTTCTATGGCTACACCTTC. Protein sequence: CASSPGEFYGYTF.

There are many counts of this clonotype. The chain carries TRBV7-9 and TRBJ2-7, with TRBD2 matching over 9 bases. Germline V CDR1 and CDR2: SEHNR, FQNEAQ (reference sequence). The J segment lost 2 bases and the V segment lost 5 bases, leaving 1 base of the junction unmatched. This CDR3 contains 13 residues. The CDR3 here is CASSPSGTYEQYF. The DNA for the CDR3 is TGTGCCAGCAGCCCTAGCGGGACCTACGAGCAGTACTTC.

In its sample, this clonotype was seen a few times. The gene calls are TRBV5-1 and TRBJ1-1, with a weak D call TRBD1 (5 bases). This CDR3 is 15 amino acids long. The V gene's germline CDR1 is SGHRS and CDR2 YFSETQ. The V end lost 0 bases, the J end lost 3 bases, and 12 bases lay between the germline ends. The CDR3, as DNA: TGCGCCAGCAGCTTGGCTCTGGGGCTAGACACTGAAGCTTTCTTT. Protein product: CASSLALGLDTEAFF. The entire variable domain, with the rest obtained from reference TRBV5-1 and TRBJ1-1, is as follows: KAGVTQTPRYLIKTRGQQVTLSCSPISGHRSVSWYQQTPGQGLQFLFEYFSETQRNKGNFPGRFSGRQFSNSRSEMNVSTLELGDSALYLCASSLALGLDTEAFFGQGTRLTVV.

The chain couples TRBV27 to TRBJ1-4; the match to TRBD1 covers 9 bases. Trimming cost V 3 bases and J 7 bases; bases outside gene matches: 6. CDR3 length: 15 residues. Germline CDR1 MNHEY, CDR2 SMNVEV (reference sequence). CDR3 sequence reads: CASSFLGQGLEKLFF. The CDR3 coding sequence is TGTGCCAGCAGTTTTTTGGGACAGGGTCTTGAAAAACTGTTTTTT. Full variable domain (remainder filled in from reference TRBV27 and TRBJ1-4): EAQVTQNPRYLITVTGKKLTVTCSQNMNHEYMSWYRQDPGLGLRQIYYSMNVEVTDKGDVPEGYKVSRKEKRNFPLILESPSPNQTSLYFCASSFLGQGLEKLFFGSGTQLSVL.

This clonotype has more than one count but fewer than ten. The chain uses TRBV7-9 and TRBJ1-2; D is unresolved. Trimming took off 2 bases at V and 3 bases at J, with 4 bases between the two ends. The CDR3 extends over 12 amino acids. CDR1 SEHNR and CDR2 FQNEAQ come from the germline V gene (reference sequence). The CDR3 DNA is TGTGCCAGCAGCTTAAGTGACTATGGCTACACCTTC. Amino acids: CASSLSDYGYTF.

V gene TRBV30 combines with J gene TRBJ2-5; 7 bases map to TRBD2. Germline V gives CDR1 GTSNPN, CDR2 SVGIG (reference sequence). The CDR3 is made up of 15 amino acids. With V trimmed by 0 bases and J by 11 bases, 15 bases remained unmatched. The CDR3 nucleotides are TGTGCCTGGAGTGTAGGCGGGGGACGAGGGGTTGAGCAGTACTTC. Its protein product is CAWSVGGGRGVEQYF.

J is TRBJ2-5 and V is TRBV4-2, with 10 bases matching TRBD2. Germline V lookup: CDR1 LGHNA, CDR2 YNFKEQ. The CDR3 is 16 residues long. After removal of 0 bases from V and 11 bases from J, the junction contained 12 bases not matched to a gene. CDR3 nucleotides: TGTGCCAGCAGCCAAGAGGGAGCGGGAGGGCTGGGAGAGCAGTACTTC. It encodes CASSQEGAGGLGEQYF.

The chain combines TRBV5-6 with TRBJ1-5; no clear D. Germline-derived CDR1 and CDR2 are SGHDT and YYEEEE. V was pared by 0 bases and J by 8 bases, with 15 bases between. The CDR3 covers 15 residues. In DNA, the CDR3 is TGTGCCAGCAGCTTGGGCGGGAACCCCCTGGAGCCCCAGCATTTT. Amino acids: CASSLGGNPLEPQHF. The entire variable domain, with the rest obtained from reference TRBV5-6 and TRBJ1-5, is as follows: DAGVTQSPTHLIKTRGQQVTLRCSPKSGHDTVSWYQQALGQGPQFIFQYYEEEERQRGNFPDRFSGHQFPNYSSELNVNALLLGDSALYLCASSLGGNPLEPQHFGDGTRLSIL.

This rearrangement joins TRBV2 to TRBJ1-5, with a possible D match to TRBD1 (6 bases). There are 13 residues in the CDR3. Between the trimmed V and J ends, which lost 6 bases and 3 bases, there was a span of 9 bases. Germline values: CDR1 SNHLY, CDR2 FYNNEI. The CDR3 loop reads CASRQGANQPQHF. For the CDR3, the DNA is TGTGCCAGCAGACAGGGAGCCAATCAGCCCCAGCATTTT.

This clonotype appeared a few times. The CDR3 sequence: CSAGGKRVSSYEQYF. The CDR3 DNA reads as TGCAGTGCTGGGGGGAAGCGGGTGAGCTCCTACGAGCAGTACTTC. The V call is TRBV20-1, the J call TRBJ2-7; the D gene is possibly TRBD2 (6 bases). Germline lookup yields CDR1 DFQATT and CDR2 SNEGSKA (reference sequence). Trimming stripped 5 bases from V and 0 bases from J, with 17 bases between. This CDR3 region has 15 residues.

The gene calls are TRBV27 and TRBJ2-1, with D perhaps matching TRBD1 or TRBD2 (5 bases each). There are 16 residues in the CDR3. The germline V and J ends were trimmed by 7 bases and 4 bases, with 20 bases remaining between them. From germline, CDR1 is MNHEY and CDR2 SMNVEV (reference sequence). The CDR3 DNA follows: TGTGCCAGCACCCCCCGGGCAGGGAGCATTTACAATGAGCAGTTCTTC. This encodes CASTPRAGSIYNEQFF.

J is TRBJ2-1 and V is TRBV28; D is tentatively TRBD1 or TRBD2 (5 bases each). CDR3 size: 15 residues. CDR1 and CDR2 from the germline V gene are MDHEN and SYDVKM. V lost 5 bases and J 8 bases, leaving 19 bases between the germline ends. As DNA, the CDR3 is TGTGCCAGCAGTCCACGGTCTGGGGGTCGGCATGAGCAGTTCTTC. Translation gives CASSPRSGGRHEQFF.

The chain combines TRBV21-1 with TRBJ2-7. TRBV21-1 is assigned pseudogene status. This CDR3 comprises 14 residues. The CDR3 DNA sequence: TGTGCCGGCAGCAAAGCGCCCGGAGACTACGAGCAGTACTTC. This gives the protein CAGSKAPGDYEQYF.

A few counts support this clonotype. The rearrangement uses TRBV29-1 and TRBJ2-1; D is perhaps TRBD2 (5 bases). With 2 bases removed from V and 7 bases from J, the gap between germline ends came to 9 bases. The length of the CDR3 is 12 residues. The V gene's germline CDR1 is SQVTM and CDR2 ANQGSEA. The CDR3 sequence is CSVEFTGNEQFF. CDR3 coding DNA: TGCAGCGTTGAATTTACGGGGAATGAGCAGTTCTTC.

This chain joins TRBV12-3 or TRBV12-4 and TRBJ1-1, with a possible D match to TRBD1 (6 bases). The CDR3 is 13 residues long. Trimming took off 2 bases at V and 8 bases at J, with 12 bases between the two ends. The CDR3 nucleotides are TGTGCCAGCAGTTTATCCAAGGGGGGAGAAGCTTTCTTT. Residues: CASSLSKGGEAFF.

In its sample, this clonotype was seen many times. The chain employs TRBV7-2 and TRBJ2-6, with D hard to call. CDR1 SGHTA and CDR2 FQGNSA come from the germline V gene. Trimming shortened V by 1 base and J by 0 bases, and 7 bases separated the two germline ends. This CDR3 is 16 amino acids long. The CDR3 spells CASSLVLTSGANVLTF. The DNA of the CDR3 is TGTGCCAGCAGCTTAGTGTTGACCTCTGGGGCCAACGTCCTGACTTTC.

Worth noting for this clonotype: With a much larger clone just one base away, this may be a read error. The CDR3 nucleotides are TGTGCCAGCAGCTTAGGGGGACAGGGGACTGACAAGCAGTACTTC. It specifies CASSLGGQGTDKQYF. The V and J genes are TRBV7-9 and TRBJ2-5, with 10 bases identical to TRBD1. The CDR3 is 15 residues long. CDR1 and CDR2 (germline): SEHNR, FQNEAQ (reference sequence). V dropped 1 base and J dropped 11; count of bases not matched to a gene: 10.

In this sample, this clonotype turned up a few times. The V gene is TRBV7-9, the J gene TRBJ2-2; no clear D gene. The CDR3 extends over 14 amino acids. Germline values: CDR1 SEHNR, CDR2 FQNEAQ (reference sequence). V was clipped by 1 base and J by 6 bases, with 9 bases between them. CDR3: CASSLGARSGELFF. The CDR3, as DNA: TGTGCCAGCAGCTTAGGAGCGCGGTCCGGGGAGCTGTTTTTT.

This clonotype was counted once. The gene calls are TRBV7-9 and TRBJ2-1; TRBD1 agrees at 9 bases. CDR1 is SEHNR and CDR2 is FQNEAQ in the germline V gene (reference sequence). Losses at the gene ends were 5 bases for V and 7 bases for J; bases not matched to a gene: 12. The CDR3 covers 16 residues. For the CDR3, the DNA is TGTGCCAGCAGCCAACCGGGACAGGGCGGGCGGAATGAGCAGTTCTTC. Its protein product is CASSQPGQGGRNEQFF. Variable domain in full (rest from reference TRBV7-9 and TRBJ2-1): DTGVSQNPRHKITKRGQNVTFRCDPISEHNRLYWYRQTLGQGPEFLTYFQNEAQLEKSRLLSDRFSAERPKGSFSTLEIQRTEQGDSAMYLCASSQPGQGGRNEQFFGPGTRLTVL.

The chain couples TRBV6-5 to TRBJ2-7, with TRBD1 matching 7 bases. V shed 7 bases and J 7 bases; nucleotides not matched to a gene: 7. The germline V gene has CDR1 MNHEY and CDR2 SVGAGI. The CDR3 is 12 amino acids. The CDR3 region has the DNA TGTGCCAGCAATAGACAGGGAAATGAGCAGTACTTC. It yields the protein CASNRQGNEQYF.

This clonotype occurred many times. The CDR3 is CASSPVGLTTDTQYF. CDR3 DNA: TGTGCCAGCAGTCCCGTGGGACTAACCACAGATACGCAGTATTTT. The chain carries TRBV6-5 and TRBJ2-3; 7 nucleotides agree with TRBD2. The CDR3 sequence is 15 residues long. In germline, CDR1 is MNHEY, CDR2 SVGAGI. V lost 5 bases, J lost 2 bases, and 7 bases stayed unmatched.

The V call is TRBV6-1, the J call TRBJ2-5; the D is unclear. Germline V gene lookup returns CDR1 MNHNS and CDR2 SASEGT. Deletions cut 2 bases from V and 0 bases from J, with 7 bases between. The CDR3 consists of 14 residues. CDR3 protein: CASSELYDQETQYF. In nucleotides, the CDR3 is TGTGCCAGCAGTGAACTATACGACCAAGAGACCCAGTACTTC.

The chain links TRBV20-1 to TRBJ2-7, with unresolved D. This CDR3 is built from 14 residues. V dropped 4 bases and J dropped 0 bases, with 13 bases sitting between them. Germline V gives CDR1 DFQATT, CDR2 SNEGSKA (reference sequence). The CDR3 nucleotides read TGCAGTGCTAATACGTGGGTTTCCTCCTACGAGCAGTACTTC. As protein: CSANTWVSSYEQYF.

Ten or more counts support this clonotype. The V call is TRBV6-6, the J call TRBJ2-3; 7 bases fit TRBD1. Germline values: CDR1 MNHNY, CDR2 SVGAGI (reference sequence). V dropped 0 bases and J dropped 10; count of bases not matched to a gene: 7. This CDR3 has 14 residues. Here the CDR3 reads CASSYSTGTAPQYF. CDR3 coding DNA: TGTGCCAGCAGTTACTCGACCGGGACAGCACCGCAGTATTTT.

The chain is built from TRBV10-3 and TRBJ2-1; 7 bases match TRBD1. The CDR3 consists of 11 residues. V lost 6 bases to trimming and J lost 8 bases; unmatched junction nucleotides: 1. Germline V gives CDR1 ENHRY, CDR2 SYGVKD. CDR3 amino acids: CAIRQGDEQFF. In DNA form, the CDR3 reads TGTGCCATCAGGCAGGGGGATGAGCAGTTCTTC.

The J gene is TRBJ2-5, the V gene TRBV3-1; TRBD1 matches at 10 bases. The germline V gene encodes CDR1 LGHDT and CDR2 YNNKEL (reference sequence). CDR3 length: 15 amino acids. The V gene end was trimmed by 1 base and the J gene end by 11 bases; junction bases not matched to a gene: 10. Here the CDR3 reads CASSQVDRGTDEQYF. Here the CDR3 DNA reads TGTGCCAGCAGCCAAGTGGACAGGGGGACGGATGAGCAGTACTTC.

The genes are TRBV9 and TRBJ1-2; unclear D gene. Trimming pared 0 bases from V and 1 base from J, leaving 4 bases between. Germline CDR1 SGDLS, CDR2 YYNGEE. This CDR3 has 13 amino acids. The CDR3 loop reads CASSVVDNYGYTF. The CDR3 nucleotides read TGTGCCAGCAGCGTAGTGGATAACTATGGCTACACCTTC. Full variable domain (rest looked up from reference TRBV9 and TRBJ1-2): DSGVTQTPKHLITATGQRVTLRCSPRSGDLSVYWYQQSLDQGLQFLIQYYNGEERAKGNILERFSAQQFPDLHSELNLSSLELGDSALYFCASSVVDNYGYTFGSGTRLTVV.